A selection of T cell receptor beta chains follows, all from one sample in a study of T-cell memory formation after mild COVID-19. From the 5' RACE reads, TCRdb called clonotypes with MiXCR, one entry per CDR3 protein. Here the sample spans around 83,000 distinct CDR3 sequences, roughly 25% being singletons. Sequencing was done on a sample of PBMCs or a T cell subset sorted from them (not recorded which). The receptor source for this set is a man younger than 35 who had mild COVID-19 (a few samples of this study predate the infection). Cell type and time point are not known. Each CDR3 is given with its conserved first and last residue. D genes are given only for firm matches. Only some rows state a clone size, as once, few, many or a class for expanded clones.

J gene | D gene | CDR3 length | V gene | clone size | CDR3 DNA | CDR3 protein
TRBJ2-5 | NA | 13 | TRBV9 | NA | TGTGCCAGCAGTAAGAGTTCGGGAGAGACCCAGTACTTC | CASSKSSGETQYF
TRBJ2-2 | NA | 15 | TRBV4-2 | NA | TGTGCCAGCAGCCAAGTCGCCGTTTCAGCCGGGGAGCTGTTTTTT | CASSQVAVSAGELFF
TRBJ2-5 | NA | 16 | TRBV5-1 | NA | TGCGCCAGCAGCTTGGCGGACACGACCCTCCAAGAGACCCAGTACTTC | CASSLADTTLQETQYF
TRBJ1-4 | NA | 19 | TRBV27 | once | TGTGCCAGCAGCGGTTGGCGGGAAGACCGACTTGCAACTAATGAAAAACTGTTTTTT | CASSGWREDRLATNEKLFF
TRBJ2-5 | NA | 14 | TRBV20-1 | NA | TGCAGTGCTATAGTCTGGCAGTTTGAAGAGACCCAGTACTTC | CSAIVWQFEETQYF
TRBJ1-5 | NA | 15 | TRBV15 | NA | TGTGCCACCAGCAGAGCGGGGTATAGCAATCAGCCCCAGCATTTT | CATSRAGYSNQPQHF
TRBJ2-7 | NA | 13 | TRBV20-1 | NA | TGCAGTGCAAGACAGCCGGAGACCTACGAGCAGTACTTC | CSARQPETYEQYF
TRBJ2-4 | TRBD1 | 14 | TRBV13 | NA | TGTGCCAGCAGCTTAGCGACAGGGGCGAACATTCAGTACTTC | CASSLATGANIQYF
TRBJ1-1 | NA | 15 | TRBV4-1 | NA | TGCGCCAGCAGCCTTTGGAAGACAGGGAACACTGAAGCTTTCTTT | CASSLWKTGNTEAFF
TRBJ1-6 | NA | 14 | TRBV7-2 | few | TGTGCCAGCAGCTTAGCGCTAGCTGGACCACCCCTCCACTTT | CASSLALAGPPLHF
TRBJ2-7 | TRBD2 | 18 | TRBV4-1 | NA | TGCGCCAGCAGCCCCGTTGGGCGGGCTAGCGGGGGTAAAAACGAGCAGTACTTC | CASSPVGRASGGKNEQYF
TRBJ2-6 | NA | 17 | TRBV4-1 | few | TGCGCCAGCAGGCCAAGCACTGCAGGGAGCGGGGCCAACGTCCTGACTTTC | CASRPSTAGSGANVLTF
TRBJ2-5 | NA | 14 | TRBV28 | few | TGTGCCAGCAGTTTGGGGGCAGACCAAGAGACCCAGTACTTC | CASSLGADQETQYF
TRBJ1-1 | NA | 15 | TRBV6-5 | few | TGTGCCAGCAGTTACTCGGTTAAGGGACTCGATGAAGCTTTCTTT | CASSYSVKGLDEAFF
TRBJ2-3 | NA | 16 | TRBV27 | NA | TGTGCCAGCAGTTTATCGATAGGCGGGACCACAGATACGCAGTATTTT | CASSLSIGGTTDTQYF
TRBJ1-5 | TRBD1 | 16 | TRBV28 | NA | TGTGCCAGCAGTTTGCTGACAGGGGGCTTGGGTCAGCCCCAGCATTTT | CASSLLTGGLGQPQHF
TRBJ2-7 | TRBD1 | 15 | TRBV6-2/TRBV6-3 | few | TGTGCCAGCAGCTCCCGACAGGGGTTGAGCTACGAGCAGTACTTC | CASSSRQGLSYEQYF
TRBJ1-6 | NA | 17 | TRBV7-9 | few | TGTGCCAGCAGCTCCCCGTGGGGAGAATCCTATAATTCACCCCTCCACTTT | CASSSPWGESYNSPLHF
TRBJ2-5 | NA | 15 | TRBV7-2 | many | TGTGCCAGCAGCCTCTATGTAGACTACCAAGAGACCCAGTACTTC | CASSLYVDYQETQYF
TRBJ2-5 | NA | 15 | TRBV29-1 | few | TGCAGCGTTTCGAGTGACAGAAACGACCAAGAGACCCAGTACTTC | CSVSSDRNDQETQYF
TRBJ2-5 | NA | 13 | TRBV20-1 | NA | TGCAGTGCCCGGGCCGCCCCTCAAGAGACCCAGTACTTC | CSARAAPQETQYF
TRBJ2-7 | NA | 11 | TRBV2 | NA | TGTGCCAGCCGTCGGGGATTCGACCAGTACTTC | CASRRGFDQYF
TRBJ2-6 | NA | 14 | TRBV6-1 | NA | TGTGCCAGCAGTGAATCCAGACTGGCCAACGTCCTGACTTTC | CASSESRLANVLTF
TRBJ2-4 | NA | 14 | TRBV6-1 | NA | TGTGCCAGCAGTGATTCGCAACCAGGGGACATTCAGTACTTC | CASSDSQPGDIQYF
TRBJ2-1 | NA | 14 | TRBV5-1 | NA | TGCGCCACCGCGTCTTGGGGGGTTGGGAATGAGCAGTTCTTC | CATASWGVGNEQFF
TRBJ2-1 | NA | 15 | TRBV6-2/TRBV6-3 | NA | TGTGCCAGCAGTTTGCAAGCGAGCTCCTACAATGAGCAGTTCTTC | CASSLQASSYNEQFF
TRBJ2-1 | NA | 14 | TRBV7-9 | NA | TGTGCCAGCAGCGGTGGGGCCAGGGTCGGTGAGCAGTTCTTC | CASSGGARVGEQFF
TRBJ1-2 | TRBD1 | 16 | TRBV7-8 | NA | TGTGCCAGCAGCCGGCCCCGGGACAGCGGGAACTATGGCTACACCTTC | CASSRPRDSGNYGYTF
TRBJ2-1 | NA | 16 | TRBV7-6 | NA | TGTGCCAGCAGCTTCGTCGCGGCGGGGTCTCTCAATGAGCAGTTCTTC | CASSFVAAGSLNEQFF
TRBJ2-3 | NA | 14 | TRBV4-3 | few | TGCGCCAGCAGCCAAGACAGGGGTGGGGATACGCAGTATTTT | CASSQDRGGDTQYF
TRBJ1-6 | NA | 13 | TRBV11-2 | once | TGTGCCAGCAGCTTGGGGGGGAATTCACCCCTCCACTTT | CASSLGGNSPLHF
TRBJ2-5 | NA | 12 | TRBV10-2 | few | TGCGCCGGTAAGAGGGCCGGAGAGACCCAGTACTTC | CAGKRAGETQYF
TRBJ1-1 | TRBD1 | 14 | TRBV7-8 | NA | TGTGCCAGCAGCGACTCCGGGACAGGGCGGGCAGCTTTCTTT | CASSDSGTGRAAFF
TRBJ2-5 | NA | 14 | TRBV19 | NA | TGTGCCAGTAGTATAGGGTCTCCTCGCGAGACCCAGTACTTC | CASSIGSPRETQYF
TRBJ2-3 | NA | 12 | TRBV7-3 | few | TGTGCCAGCGGGGACCGCACAGATACGCAGTATTTT | CASGDRTDTQYF
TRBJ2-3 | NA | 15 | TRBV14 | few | TGTGCCAGCAGCCAACCAACGCGGGGCACAGATACGCAGTATTTT | CASSQPTRGTDTQYF
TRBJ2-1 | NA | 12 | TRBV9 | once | TGTGCCAGCAGCGTAGCCTACAATGAGCAGTTCTTC | CASSVAYNEQFF
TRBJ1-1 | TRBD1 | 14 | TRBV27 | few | TGTGCCAGCAGTGACAGGGGGGCGCACACTGAAGCTTTCTTT | CASSDRGAHTEAFF
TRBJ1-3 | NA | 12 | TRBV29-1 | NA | TGCAGCGTTGCCCCCGGGACAAACACCATATATTTT | CSVAPGTNTIYF
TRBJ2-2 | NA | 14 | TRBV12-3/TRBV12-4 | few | TGTGCCAGCAGTTTTGAGGGGAGGACCGGGGAGCTGTTTTTT | CASSFEGRTGELFF
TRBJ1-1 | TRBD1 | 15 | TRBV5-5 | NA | TGTGCCAGCAGGGCCGGGACAGGGGGCTCGTCTGAAGCTTTCTTT | CASRAGTGGSSEAFF
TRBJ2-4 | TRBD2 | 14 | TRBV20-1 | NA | TGCAGTGCCCGATTGGGAGTACTAGCGAACATTCAGTACTTC | CSARLGVLANIQYF
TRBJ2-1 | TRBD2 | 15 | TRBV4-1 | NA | TGCGCCAGCAGCCTCGGACTAGCGACCTACAATGAGCAGGTCTTC | CASSLGLATYNEQVF
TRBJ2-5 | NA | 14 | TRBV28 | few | TGTGCCAGCAGCTTAACGGGCATCCAAGAGACCCAGTACTTC | CASSLTGIQETQYF
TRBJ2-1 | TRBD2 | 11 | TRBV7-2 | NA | TGTGCCAGCAGCCCTAGCGGTGAGCAGTTCTTC | CASSPSGEQFF
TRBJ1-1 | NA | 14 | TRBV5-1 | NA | TGCGCCAGCAGCTGGGGAAGGGGGAACACTGAAGCTTTCTTT | CASSWGRGNTEAFF
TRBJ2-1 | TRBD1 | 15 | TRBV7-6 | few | TGTGCCAGCAGCTTAGCGCCGACAGGGTACAATGAGCAGTTCTTC | CASSLAPTGYNEQFF
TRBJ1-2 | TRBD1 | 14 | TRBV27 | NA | TGTGCCAGCAGTACCGGGACAGGGGGTTCTGGCTACACCTTC | CASSTGTGGSGYTF
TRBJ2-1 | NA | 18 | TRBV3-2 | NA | TGTGCCAGCAGCCAAGAAGAGCGGGGGGCCATTCCCGCCAATGAGCAGTTCTTC | CASSQEERGAIPANEQFF
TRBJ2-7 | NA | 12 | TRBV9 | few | TGTGCCAGCAGCCCCGAGTCCCACGAGCAGTACTTC | CASSPESHEQYF
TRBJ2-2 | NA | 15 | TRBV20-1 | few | TGCAGTGCTAGAGAGGCAGGTGGCAGGCTAGGGGAGCTGTTTTTT | CSAREAGGRLGELFF
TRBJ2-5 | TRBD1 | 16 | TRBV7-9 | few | TGTGCCAGCAGCGTTTGGGACAGGAGCTCCGAAGAGACCCAGTACTTC | CASSVWDRSSEETQYF
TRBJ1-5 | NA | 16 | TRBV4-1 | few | TGCGCCAGCAGCCAAGATCAGGTGGGGGGCCTTCAGCCCCAGCATTTT | CASSQDQVGGLQPQHF
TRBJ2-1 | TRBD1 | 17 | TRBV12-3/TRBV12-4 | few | TGTGCCAGCAGTGATACAGGGGGTTCGAGCTCCTACAATGAGCAGTTCTTC | CASSDTGGSSSYNEQFF
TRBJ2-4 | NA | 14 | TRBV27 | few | TGTGCCAGCAGCCCGATTTCGGCAGCGCTCATTCAGTACTTC | CASSPISAALIQYF
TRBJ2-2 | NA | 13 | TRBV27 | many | TGTGCCTGCTCGTCCGCGAACACCGGGGAGCTGTTTTTT | CACSSANTGELFF
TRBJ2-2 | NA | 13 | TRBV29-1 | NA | TGCAGCGTTGAAGAGGCGGGAACCGGGGAGCTGTTTTTT | CSVEEAGTGELFF
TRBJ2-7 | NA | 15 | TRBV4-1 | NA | TGCGCCAGCAGCCAAGACCCAGGCAGTTCCTACGAGCAGTACTTC | CASSQDPGSSYEQYF
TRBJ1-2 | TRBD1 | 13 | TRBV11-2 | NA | TGTGCCAGCAGCTTTCGGACAGGGAGTGGCTACACCTTC | CASSFRTGSGYTF
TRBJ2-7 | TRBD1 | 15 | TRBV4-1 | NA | TGCGCCAGCAGCCAGGAACCGGGACAGCTGGCGGAGCAGTACTTC | CASSQEPGQLAEQYF